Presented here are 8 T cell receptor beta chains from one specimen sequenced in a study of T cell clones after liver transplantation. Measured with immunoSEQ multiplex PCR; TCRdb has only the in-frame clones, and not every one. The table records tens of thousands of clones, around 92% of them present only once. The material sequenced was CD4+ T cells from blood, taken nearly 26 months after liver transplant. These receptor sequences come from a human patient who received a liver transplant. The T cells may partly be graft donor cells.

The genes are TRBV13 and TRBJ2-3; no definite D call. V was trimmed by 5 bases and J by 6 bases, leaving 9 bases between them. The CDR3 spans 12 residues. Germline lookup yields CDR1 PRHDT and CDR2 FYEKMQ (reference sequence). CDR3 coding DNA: TGTGCCAGCAGCCCGGTTCGGGATACGCAGTATTTT. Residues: CASSPVRDTQYF.

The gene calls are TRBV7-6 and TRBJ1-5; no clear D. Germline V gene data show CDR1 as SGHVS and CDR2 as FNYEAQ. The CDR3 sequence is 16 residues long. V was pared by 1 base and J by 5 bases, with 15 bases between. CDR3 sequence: CASSLVSQISDQPQHF. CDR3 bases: TGTGCCAGCAGCTTAGTTTCTCAGATTTCGGATCAGCCCCAGCATTTT.

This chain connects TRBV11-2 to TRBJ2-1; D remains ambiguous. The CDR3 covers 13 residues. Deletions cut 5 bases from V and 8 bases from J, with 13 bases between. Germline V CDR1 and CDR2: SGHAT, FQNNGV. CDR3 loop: CASSVVGRDEQFF. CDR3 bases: TGTGCCAGCAGCGTGGTAGGGCGCGATGAGCAGTTCTTC.

In DNA, the CDR3 is TGTGCCAGCAGTGACAACTTCGGGACAGACACAGATACGCAGTATTTT. It codes for CASSDNFGTDTDTQYF. This chain uses TRBV6-4 with TRBJ2-3; TRBD1 aligns across 7 bases. Losses at the gene ends were 2 bases for V and 2 bases for J; bases not matched to a gene: 7. Germline V gene lookup returns CDR1 MRHNA and CDR2 SNTAGT. This CDR3 contains 16 residues.

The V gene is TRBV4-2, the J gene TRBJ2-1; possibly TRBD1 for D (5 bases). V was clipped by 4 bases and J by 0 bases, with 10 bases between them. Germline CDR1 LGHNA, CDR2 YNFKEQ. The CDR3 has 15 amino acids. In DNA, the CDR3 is TGTGCCAGCAGCCCAACAAGGGGCTCCTACAATGAGCAGTTCTTC. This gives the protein CASSPTRGSYNEQFF.

The DNA for the CDR3 is TGTGCCAGTAGTATAGCGAGGTTAGCTAACTATGGCTACACCTTC. It translates to CASSIARLANYGYTF. The chain combines TRBV19 with TRBJ1-2, with D hard to call. Deletions cut 1 base from V and 0 bases from J, with 9 bases between. CDR1 LNHDA and CDR2 SQIVND come from the germline V gene (reference sequence). The CDR3 has 15 residues.

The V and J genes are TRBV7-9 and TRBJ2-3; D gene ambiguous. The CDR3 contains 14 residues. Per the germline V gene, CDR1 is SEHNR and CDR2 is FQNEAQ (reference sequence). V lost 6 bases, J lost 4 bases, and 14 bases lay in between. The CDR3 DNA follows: TGTGCCAGCAGTGTACTTGGTTTGGCAGATACGCAGTATTTT. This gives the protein CASSVLGLADTQYF.

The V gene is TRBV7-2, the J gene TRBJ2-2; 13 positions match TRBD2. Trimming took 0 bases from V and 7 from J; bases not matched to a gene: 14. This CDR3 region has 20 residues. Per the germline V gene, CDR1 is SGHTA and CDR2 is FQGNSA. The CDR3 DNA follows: TGTGCCAGCAGCTTAGCCCCAGACACTAGCGGGAGGGCCCATGGCGGGGAGCTGTTTTTT. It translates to CASSLAPDTSGRAHGGELFF. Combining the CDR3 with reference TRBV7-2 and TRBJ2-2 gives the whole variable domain GAGVSQSPSNKVTEKGKDVELRCDPISGHTALYWYRQSLGQGLEFLIYFQGNSAPDKSGLPSDRFSAERTGGSVSTLTIQRTQQEDSAVYLCASSLAPDTSGRAHGGELFFGEGSRLTVL.